These 7 T cell receptor beta chains were all obtained from the same sample, sequenced in a study of T-cell reconstitution after alpha-beta-depleted transplantation in children. Unique molecular identifiers were used in preparing the TCRbeta library. Each CDR3 protein is one row after TCRdb ran MiXCR on the PCR reads. This sample carries over 400,000 distinct CDR3 sequences, 12% of them seen once, and the ten largest clones take less than 6.5%. The sequencing here drew on PBMCs from the stem cell graft donor, taken from the stem cell graft. The receptors were gathered from a human donor who donated a stem cell graft to a child with combined immunodeficiency.

This clonotype was seen only a few times. The gene calls are TRBV6-1 and TRBJ2-3; 7 bases agree with TRBD1. There are 14 residues in the CDR3. J lost 1 base, V lost 7 bases, and 5 bases had no gene match. Germline CDR1 reads MNHNS; CDR2 reads SASEGT. CDR3 in amino acids: CASKGGLGTDTQYF. The CDR3 bases are TGTGCCAGCAAAGGGGGCCTCGGCACAGATACGCAGTATTTT.

This clonotype was detected only a few times. The chain couples TRBV4-1 to TRBJ2-2; 9 nucleotides align to TRBD2. This CDR3 has 16 residues. CDR1 MGHRA and CDR2 YSYEKL come from the germline V gene. With 1 base clipped from V and 0 bases from J, the junction kept 0 bases outside the gene matches. CDR3 protein: CASSQASGANTGELFF. The CDR3 DNA follows: TGCGCCAGCAGCCAAGCTAGCGGGGCGAACACCGGGGAGCTGTTTTTT.

V is TRBV20-1 and J is TRBJ1-6; tentatively, D is TRBD1 (5 bases). This CDR3 has 14 residues. The germline V gene has CDR1 DFQATT and CDR2 SNEGSKA (reference sequence). Trimming cost V 4 bases and J 6 bases, with 13 bases left between them. CDR3 nucleotide sequence: TGCAGTGCTATTCGTGCAGGGTCTAATTCACCCCTCCACTTT. Its protein product is CSAIRAGSNSPLHF.

This clonotype has just a few counts. The genes are TRBV20-1 and TRBJ2-3; no firm D call. The V end was cut by 5 bases, the J end by 2 bases, with 8 bases between. The CDR3 length is 12 residues. Germline V CDR1 and CDR2: DFQATT, SNEGSKA (reference sequence). The CDR3 is CSAGSDTDTQYF. Written as DNA, the CDR3 is TGCAGTGCTGGCTCCGACACAGATACGCAGTATTTT.

The table lists this clonotype with a few counts. The chain combines TRBV4-3 with TRBJ2-1, with TRBD1 matching over 9 bases. Germline loops: CDR1 LGHNA, CDR2 YSLEER. J was trimmed by 9 bases and V by 0 bases; bases with no gene match: 9. CDR3 length: 16 residues. The CDR3, as DNA: TGCGCCAGCAGCCAAGATCCGGGACAGGGATTGCGTGAGCAGTTCTTC. This sequence encodes CASSQDPGQGLREQFF.

The V call is TRBV29-1, the J call TRBJ2-5; 14 bases are shared with TRBD2. With V trimmed by 4 bases and J by 5 bases, 12 bases remained unmatched. The CDR3 sequence is 17 residues long. Germline V gene lookup returns CDR1 SQVTM and CDR2 ANQGSEA. CDR3 in DNA: TGCAGCGTTGCAGGGACTAGCGGGAGAATAGACGTGGAGACCCAGTACTTC. Amino acids: CSVAGTSGRIDVETQYF.

This clonotype has a count of ten or more. The V gene is TRBV27, the J gene TRBJ2-1; 8 bases line up with TRBD2. The CDR3 has 14 residues. With V trimmed by 4 bases and J by 3 bases, 2 bases remained unmatched. Germline lookup yields CDR1 MNHEY and CDR2 SMNVEV (reference sequence). This CDR3 is CASSSSGSYNEQFF. In DNA, the CDR3 is TGTGCCAGCAGTTCGAGCGGGAGCTACAATGAGCAGTTCTTC.